A selection of T cell receptor beta chains follows, all from one sample in a study of early stage breast cancer tumors. Only in-frame clones appear in the TCRdb table, and some are missing; sequencing was by immunoSEQ multiplex PCR. Here the sample spans several thousand clones, around 60% being singletons. The specimen was breast tumor tissue. The source of these receptors is a person between 45 and 65 years old with breast cancer. CDR3s include the opening cysteine and the closing phenylalanine or tryptophan. Each record gives: V gene, D gene, J gene, clone size, CDR3 DNA, CDR3 protein. The D gene is left open where the match is weak. Size is omitted from some rows. Given values are once, few, many or a class for expanded clones.

v_call: TRBV7-9; d_call: -; j_call: TRBJ2-2; clone_size: -; cdr3_nt: TGTGCCAGCAGCGAACAGTTGCGGAACACCGGGGAGCTGTTTTTT; cdr3_aa: CASSEQLRNTGELFF
v_call: TRBV5-5; d_call: -; j_call: TRBJ1-5; clone_size: -; cdr3_nt: TGTGCCAGCAGCTTGGCGTGGAGTCGAGGCCTTCAGCCCCAGCATTTT; cdr3_aa: CASSLAWSRGLQPQHF
v_call: TRBV7-2; d_call: TRBD1; j_call: TRBJ1-2; clone_size: few; cdr3_nt: TGCGCCAGCAGCCAATCTCGGACAGGGCGACCCTATGGCTACACCTTC; cdr3_aa: CASSQSRTGRPYGYTF
v_call: TRBV7-2; d_call: -; j_call: TRBJ1-3; clone_size: -; cdr3_nt: TGTGCCAGCAGCTTAAAGCCAACAACTGGAAACACCATATATTTT; cdr3_aa: CASSLKPTTGNTIYF
v_call: TRBV19; d_call: -; j_call: TRBJ2-2; clone_size: -; cdr3_nt: TGTGCCAGTAAGGGGTTCGGGGGGGGGACAGGAGGAACCGGGGAGCTGTTTTTT; cdr3_aa: CASKGFGGGTGGTGELFF
v_call: TRBV10-1; d_call: -; j_call: TRBJ2-5; clone_size: -; cdr3_nt: TGCGCCAGCAGTGACTCTACAGAGACCCAGTACTTC; cdr3_aa: CASSDSTETQYF
v_call: TRBV11-1; d_call: -; j_call: TRBJ2-7; clone_size: medium-sized; cdr3_nt: TGTGCCAGCAGTCGACAGGACATAGCACCCTACGAGCAGTACTTC; cdr3_aa: CASSRQDIAPYEQYF
v_call: TRBV13; d_call: TRBD2; j_call: TRBJ2-1; clone_size: -; cdr3_nt: TGTGCCAGCAGCTCGACCGGGACTAGCGGGGGGTATGAGCAGTTCTTC; cdr3_aa: CASSSTGTSGGYEQFF
v_call: TRBV5-4; d_call: -; j_call: TRBJ2-1; clone_size: -; cdr3_nt: TGTGCCAGCAGCTTGGCCGGCGGGATCAGGGGGAATGAGCAGTTCTTC; cdr3_aa: CASSLAGGIRGNEQFF
v_call: TRBV5-1; d_call: TRBD2; j_call: TRBJ2-7; clone_size: -; cdr3_nt: TGCGCCAGCAGCTTGGGGCGGGAGTCCTACGAGCAGTACTTC; cdr3_aa: CASSLGRESYEQYF
v_call: TRBV30; d_call: -; j_call: TRBJ2-1; clone_size: -; cdr3_nt: TGTGCCTGGAGTACAGTCTACAATGAGCAGTTCTTC; cdr3_aa: CAWSTVYNEQFF
v_call: TRBV10-2; d_call: TRBD2; j_call: TRBJ2-7; clone_size: -; cdr3_nt: TGCGCCAGCAGTGATAGCGGGAGCTCCTACGAGCAGTACTTC; cdr3_aa: CASSDSGSSYEQYF
v_call: TRBV18; d_call: TRBD1; j_call: TRBJ2-3; clone_size: once; cdr3_nt: TGTGCCAGCTCACAATTAACGGGACAGCCCCAAACCGTTACAGATACGCAGTATTTT; cdr3_aa: CASSQLTGQPQTVTDTQYF
v_call: TRBV30; d_call: -; j_call: TRBJ2-5; clone_size: -; cdr3_nt: TGTGCCTGGAGTGTAATGGAGACCCAGTACTTC; cdr3_aa: CAWSVMETQYF
v_call: TRBV7-2; d_call: TRBD2; j_call: TRBJ2-7; clone_size: few; cdr3_nt: TGTGCCAGCAGCTCAACAGCGGGGGGGCGGGAGCAGTACTTC; cdr3_aa: CASSSTAGGREQYF
v_call: TRBV19; d_call: -; j_call: TRBJ1-1; clone_size: -; cdr3_nt: TGTGCCAGTAGTCTCAACGTCCAGGGCATGGGCACTGAAGCTTTCTTT; cdr3_aa: CASSLNVQGMGTEAFF
v_call: TRBV19; d_call: -; j_call: TRBJ1-4; clone_size: -; cdr3_nt: TGTGCCAGTAGCCGTCGGACTGGGGGGAATGAAAAACTGTTTTTT; cdr3_aa: CASSRRTGGNEKLFF
v_call: TRBV6-5; d_call: TRBD1; j_call: TRBJ1-5; clone_size: few; cdr3_nt: TGTGCCAGCAGGTCAACAGGGGGCAATCAGCCCCAGCATTTT; cdr3_aa: CASRSTGGNQPQHF
v_call: TRBV7-8; d_call: TRBD1; j_call: TRBJ1-4; clone_size: few; cdr3_nt: TGTGCCAGCAGCTTAGTTGACAGGGGCGGTGAAAAACTGTTTTTT; cdr3_aa: CASSLVDRGGEKLFF
v_call: TRBV27; d_call: TRBD2; j_call: TRBJ2-7; clone_size: medium-sized; cdr3_nt: TGTGCCAGCAGTTTGGGGACTAATGCCGAGCAGTACTTC; cdr3_aa: CASSLGTNAEQYF
v_call: TRBV28; d_call: TRBD1; j_call: TRBJ1-2; clone_size: -; cdr3_nt: TGTGCCTGTATTCGACAGGGGCTTGGCGGCTACACCTTC; cdr3_aa: CACIRQGLGGYTF
v_call: TRBV30; d_call: -; j_call: TRBJ1-2; clone_size: -; cdr3_nt: TGTGCCTGGAGTTACCGCCGCGGCTACACCTTC; cdr3_aa: CAWSYRRGYTF
v_call: TRBV2; d_call: -; j_call: TRBJ2-5; clone_size: -; cdr3_nt: TGTGCCAGCAGTGAAAGCCTAGCGATGGGGGAGACCCAGTACTTC; cdr3_aa: CASSESLAMGETQYF
v_call: TRBV19; d_call: -; j_call: TRBJ1-4; clone_size: -; cdr3_nt: TGTGCCAGTAGTACCCGAATTCCGGGGAATGAAAAACTGTTTTTT; cdr3_aa: CASSTRIPGNEKLFF
v_call: TRBV14; d_call: -; j_call: TRBJ2-7; clone_size: few; cdr3_nt: TGTGCCAGCAGCTCCACCTACGAGCAGTACTTC; cdr3_aa: CASSSTYEQYF
v_call: TRBV15; d_call: -; j_call: TRBJ2-7; clone_size: -; cdr3_nt: TGTGCCACCAGCAGAATCCGGGGGAGCGAGCAGTACTTC; cdr3_aa: CATSRIRGSEQYF